A selection of T cell receptor beta chains follows, all from one sample in a study of metastatic and nonmetastatic thyroid tumors. TCRdb reprocessed the PCR reads via MiXCR. Found here are under 20,000 clones, around a third of them singletons; the top ten hold roughly 17%. The material sequenced was tumor tissue. These TCRs come from a female donor with papillary thyroid cancer or a benign thyroid nodule (not recorded which). Some clones in this sample may be carry-over from other donors' samples. Both conserved end residues are part of each CDR3. Clone size is stated in some rows and not others, as once, few, many or a class when expanded.

abundance,j_gene,len,v_gene,CDR3aa
.,TRBJ2-2,14,TRBV11-3,CASSLELNTGELFF
.,TRBJ1-1,13,TRBV20-1,CSASRGRGTEAFF
.,TRBJ2-5,13,TRBV6-1,CASRDISFETQYF
medium-sized,TRBJ2-1,16,TRBV20-1,CSARGQGVSSYNEQFF
.,TRBJ2-7,14,TRBV11-2,CASSSRGSSYEQYF
.,TRBJ2-7,13,TRBV20-1,CSARTLLHYEQYF
many,TRBJ2-7,15,TRBV6-5,CASSYEAGLIYEQYF
.,TRBJ1-1,12,TRBV6-1,CASSRRHTEAFF
.,TRBJ2-5,14,TRBV20-1,CSARVKRGEETQYF
many,TRBJ1-2,14,TRBV6-1,CASSSPGTSNGYTF
.,TRBJ2-2,16,TRBV2,CASSPQGAKNTGELFF
.,TRBJ2-2,15,TRBV27,CASSARGRGTGELFF
medium-sized,TRBJ1-5,13,TRBV4-1,CASSQERDQPQHF
.,TRBJ2-5,13,TRBV6-1,CASSDRPQETQYF
.,TRBJ2-6,16,TRBV20-1,CSARADKGSGANVLTF
.,TRBJ1-1,15,TRBV20-1,CSARRPGGRGTEAFF
.,TRBJ2-2,16,TRBV24-1,CATSDPSRAGTGELFF
.,TRBJ2-7,17,TRBV20-1,CSARDWNSGRAGDEQYF
.,TRBJ2-7,16,TRBV11-2,CASSQSGTPTSYEQYF
.,TRBJ2-1,15,TRBV28,CASSSPTGTGNEQFF
few,TRBJ1-6,14,TRBV27,CASSTQGLDSPLHF
few,TRBJ1-1,13,TRBV6-5,CASSYLGETEAFF
medium-sized,TRBJ2-3,17,TRBV4-1,CASSLSSGAGGTDTQYF
.,TRBJ2-3,22,TRBV4-1,CASSQEATLGQGRLGVADTQYF
once,TRBJ2-1,15,TRBV6-1,CAGSGALAVGREQFF
many,TRBJ1-6,14,TRBV10-2,CASRETGGNSPLHF
once,TRBJ2-2,16,TRBV9,CASSLTGTLNTGELFF
.,TRBJ2-7,13,TRBV11-2,CASTEVGSGEQYF
.,TRBJ2-5,16,TRBV4-2,CASSQDWGQGQETQYF
medium-sized,TRBJ2-1,15,TRBV7-9,CASSPRQGVYNEQFF
.,TRBJ2-5,14,TRBV7-7,CASSTGLSGETQYF
.,TRBJ1-2,15,TRBV5-1,CASSLGGPNNYGYTF
.,TRBJ1-5,16,TRBV19,CASSIELLFAGQPQHF
.,TRBJ2-7,13,TRBV20-1,CSARVGGSGEQYF
few,TRBJ2-7,13,TRBV3-1,CASSPDTGYEQYF